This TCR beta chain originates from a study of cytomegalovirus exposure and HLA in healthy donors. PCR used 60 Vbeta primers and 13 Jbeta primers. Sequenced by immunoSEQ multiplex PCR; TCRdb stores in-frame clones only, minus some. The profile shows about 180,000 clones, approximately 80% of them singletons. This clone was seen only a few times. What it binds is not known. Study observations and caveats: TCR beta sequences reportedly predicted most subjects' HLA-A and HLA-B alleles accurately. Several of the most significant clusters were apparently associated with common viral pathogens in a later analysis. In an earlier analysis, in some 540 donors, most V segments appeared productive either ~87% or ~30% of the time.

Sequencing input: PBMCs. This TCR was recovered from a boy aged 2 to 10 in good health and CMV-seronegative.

CDR3 loop: CATSRGESEKLFF. The CDR3 DNA sequence: TGTGCCACCAGCAGAGGGGAGAGCGAAAAACTGTTTTTT. The V gene is TRBV15, the J gene TRBJ1-4; D not resolved. There are 13 residues in the CDR3. Trimming stripped 1 base from V and 8 bases from J, with 8 bases between. Germline CDR1 LNHNV, CDR2 YYDKDF (reference sequence).